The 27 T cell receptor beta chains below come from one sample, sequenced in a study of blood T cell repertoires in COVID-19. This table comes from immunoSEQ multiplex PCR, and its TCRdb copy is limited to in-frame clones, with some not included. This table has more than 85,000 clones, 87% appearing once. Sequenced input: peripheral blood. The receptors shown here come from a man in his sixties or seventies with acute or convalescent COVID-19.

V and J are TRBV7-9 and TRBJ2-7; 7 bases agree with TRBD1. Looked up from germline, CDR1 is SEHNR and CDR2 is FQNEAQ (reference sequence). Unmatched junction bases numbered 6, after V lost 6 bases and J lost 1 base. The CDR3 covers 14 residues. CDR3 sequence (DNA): TGTGCCAGCAGGCCCCTGGACAGGTCCTACGAGCAGTACTTC. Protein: CASRPLDRSYEQYF. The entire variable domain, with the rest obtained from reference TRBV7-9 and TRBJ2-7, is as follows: DTGVSQNPRHKITKRGQNVTFRCDPISEHNRLYWYRQTLGQGPEFLTYFQNEAQLEKSRLLSDRFSAERPKGSFSTLEIQRTEQGDSAMYLCASRPLDRSYEQYFGPGTRLTVT.

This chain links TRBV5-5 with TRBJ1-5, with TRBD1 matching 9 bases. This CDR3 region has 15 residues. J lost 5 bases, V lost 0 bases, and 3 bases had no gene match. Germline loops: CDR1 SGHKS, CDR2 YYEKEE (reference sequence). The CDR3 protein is CASSLGGQGDQPQHF. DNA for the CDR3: TGTGCCAGCAGCTTGGGGGGACAGGGCGATCAGCCCCAGCATTTT.

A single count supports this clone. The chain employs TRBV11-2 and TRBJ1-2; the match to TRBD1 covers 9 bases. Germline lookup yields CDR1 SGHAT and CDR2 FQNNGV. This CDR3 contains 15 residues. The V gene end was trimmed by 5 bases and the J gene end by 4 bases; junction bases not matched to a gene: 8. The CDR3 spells CASSPGQGYGYGYTF. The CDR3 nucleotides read TGTGCCAGCAGCCCGGGACAGGGTTATGGCTATGGCTACACCTTC.

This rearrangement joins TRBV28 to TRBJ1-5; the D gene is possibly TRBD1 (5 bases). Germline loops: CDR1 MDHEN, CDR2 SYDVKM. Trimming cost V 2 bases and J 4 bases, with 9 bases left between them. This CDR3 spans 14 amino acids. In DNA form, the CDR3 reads TGTGCCAGCAGTTTAGGGGGGATAAATCAGCCCCAGCATTTT. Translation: CASSLGGINQPQHF. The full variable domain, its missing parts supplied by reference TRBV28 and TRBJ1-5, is DVKVTQSSRYLVKRTGEKVFLECVQDMDHENMFWYRQDPGLGLRLIYFSYDVKMKEKGDIPEGYSVSREKKERFSLILESASTNQTSMYLCASSLGGINQPQHFGDGTRLSIL.

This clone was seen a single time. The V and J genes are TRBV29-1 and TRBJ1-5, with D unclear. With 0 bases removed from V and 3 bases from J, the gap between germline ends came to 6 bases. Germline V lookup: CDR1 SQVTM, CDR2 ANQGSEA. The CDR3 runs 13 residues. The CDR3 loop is CSVEEADNQPQHF. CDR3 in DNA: TGCAGCGTTGAAGAGGCAGACAATCAGCCCCAGCATTTT.

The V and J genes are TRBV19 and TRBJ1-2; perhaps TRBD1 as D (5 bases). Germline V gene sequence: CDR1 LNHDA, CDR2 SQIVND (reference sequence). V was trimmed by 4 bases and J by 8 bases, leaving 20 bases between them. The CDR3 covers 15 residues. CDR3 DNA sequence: TGTGCCAGTAGTACCACAGGACCCCTGGGTGAGGGCTACACCTTC. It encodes CASSTTGPLGEGYTF. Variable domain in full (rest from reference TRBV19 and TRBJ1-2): DGGITQSPKYLFRKEGQNVTLSCEQNLNHDAMYWYRQDPGQGLRLIYYSQIVNDFQKGDIAEGYSVSREKKESFPLTVTSAQKNPTAFYLCASSTTGPLGEGYTFGSGTRLTVV.

The CDR3 protein is CASSVREDAAFF. CDR3 sequence (DNA): TGTGCCAGCAGCGTCCGGGAGGATGCGGCTTTCTTT. V usage is TRBV7-9 and J usage is TRBJ1-1, with unresolved D. This CDR3 is 12 amino acids long. Trimming cost V 5 bases and J 11 bases, with 15 bases left between them. In germline, CDR1 is SEHNR, CDR2 FQNEAQ (reference sequence).

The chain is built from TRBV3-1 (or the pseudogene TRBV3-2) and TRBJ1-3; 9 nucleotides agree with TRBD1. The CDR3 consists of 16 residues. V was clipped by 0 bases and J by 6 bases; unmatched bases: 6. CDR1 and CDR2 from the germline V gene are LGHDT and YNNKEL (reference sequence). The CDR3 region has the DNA TGTGCCAGCAGCCAAGATGGGGGACAGGGAGCAAACACCATATATTTT. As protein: CASSQDGGQGANTIYF.

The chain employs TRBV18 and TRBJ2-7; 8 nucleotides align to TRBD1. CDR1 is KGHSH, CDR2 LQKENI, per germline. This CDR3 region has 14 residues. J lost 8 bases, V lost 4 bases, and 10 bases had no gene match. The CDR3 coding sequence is TGTGCCAGCTCACTCGGACAGGGAAAAGGCCAGCAGTACGTC. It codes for CASSLGQGKGQQYV.

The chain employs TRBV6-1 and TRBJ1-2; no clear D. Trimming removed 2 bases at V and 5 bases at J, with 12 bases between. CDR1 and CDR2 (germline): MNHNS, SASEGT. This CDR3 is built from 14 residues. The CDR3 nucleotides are TGTGCCAGCAGTGAAAGCGGCAAAATATATGGCTACACCTTC. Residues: CASSESGKIYGYTF.

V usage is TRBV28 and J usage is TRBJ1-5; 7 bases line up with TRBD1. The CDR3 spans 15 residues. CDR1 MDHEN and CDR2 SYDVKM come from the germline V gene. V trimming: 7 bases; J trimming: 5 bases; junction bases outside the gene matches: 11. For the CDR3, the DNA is TGTGCCAGCACCATGGCAGGGGGTGATCATCAGCCCCAGCATTTT. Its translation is CASTMAGGDHQPQHF.

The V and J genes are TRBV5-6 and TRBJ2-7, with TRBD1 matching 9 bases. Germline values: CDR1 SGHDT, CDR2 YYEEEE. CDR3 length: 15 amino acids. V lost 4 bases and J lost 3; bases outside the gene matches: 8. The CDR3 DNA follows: TGTGCCAGCAGCCGGGGCGGGACAGGGTACTACGAGCAGTACTTC. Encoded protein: CASSRGGTGYYEQYF.

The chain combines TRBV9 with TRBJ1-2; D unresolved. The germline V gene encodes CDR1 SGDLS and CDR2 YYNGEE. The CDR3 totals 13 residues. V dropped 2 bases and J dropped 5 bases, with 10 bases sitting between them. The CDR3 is CASSVERGYGYTF. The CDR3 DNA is TGTGCCAGCAGCGTTGAGAGAGGGTATGGCTACACCTTC. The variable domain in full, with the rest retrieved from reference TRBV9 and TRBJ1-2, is DSGVTQTPKHLITATGQRVTLRCSPRSGDLSVYWYQQSLDQGLQFLIQYYNGEERAKGNILERFSAQQFPDLHSELNLSSLELGDSALYFCASSVERGYGYTFGSGTRLTVV.

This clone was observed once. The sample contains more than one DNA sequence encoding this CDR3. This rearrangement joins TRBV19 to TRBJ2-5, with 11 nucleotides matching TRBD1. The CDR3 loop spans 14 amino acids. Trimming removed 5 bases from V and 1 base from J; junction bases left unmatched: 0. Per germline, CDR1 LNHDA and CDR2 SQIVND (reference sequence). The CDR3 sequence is CASSGTGGQETQYF. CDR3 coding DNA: TGTGCCAGTAGTGGGACAGGGGGCCAAGAGACCCAGTACTTC.

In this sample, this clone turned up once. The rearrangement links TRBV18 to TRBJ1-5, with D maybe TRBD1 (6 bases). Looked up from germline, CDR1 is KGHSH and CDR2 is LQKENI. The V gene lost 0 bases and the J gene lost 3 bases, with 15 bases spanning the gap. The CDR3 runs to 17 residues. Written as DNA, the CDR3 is TGTGCCAGCTCACCACCGGCTGGGGGCGACTCCAATCAGCCCCAGCATTTT. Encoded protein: CASSPPAGGDSNQPQHF.

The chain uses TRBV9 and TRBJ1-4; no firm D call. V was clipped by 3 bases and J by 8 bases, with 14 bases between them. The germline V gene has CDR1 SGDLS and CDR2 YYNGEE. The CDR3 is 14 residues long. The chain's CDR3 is CASSAPGVREKLFF. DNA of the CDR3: TGTGCCAGCAGCGCGCCCGGGGTTCGGGAAAAACTGTTTTTT. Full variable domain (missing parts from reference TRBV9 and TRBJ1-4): DSGVTQTPKHLITATGQRVTLRCSPRSGDLSVYWYQQSLDQGLQFLIQYYNGEERAKGNILERFSAQQFPDLHSELNLSSLELGDSALYFCASSAPGVREKLFFGSGTQLSVL.

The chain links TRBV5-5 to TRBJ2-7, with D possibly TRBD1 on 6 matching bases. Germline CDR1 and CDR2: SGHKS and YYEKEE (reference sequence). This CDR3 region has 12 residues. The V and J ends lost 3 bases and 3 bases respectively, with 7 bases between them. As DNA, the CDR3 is TGTGCCAGCAGCTCGGACAGCTACGAGCAGTACGTC. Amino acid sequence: CASSSDSYEQYV.

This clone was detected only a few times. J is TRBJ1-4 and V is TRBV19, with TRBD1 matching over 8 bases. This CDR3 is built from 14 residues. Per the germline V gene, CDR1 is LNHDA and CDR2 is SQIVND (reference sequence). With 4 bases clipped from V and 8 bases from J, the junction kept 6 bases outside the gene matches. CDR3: CASSTTGVGEKLFF. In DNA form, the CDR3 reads TGTGCCAGTAGTACGACAGGGGTCGGGGAAAAACTGTTTTTT. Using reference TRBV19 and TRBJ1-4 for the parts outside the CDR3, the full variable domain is DGGITQSPKYLFRKEGQNVTLSCEQNLNHDAMYWYRQDPGQGLRLIYYSQIVNDFQKGDIAEGYSVSREKKESFPLTVTSAQKNPTAFYLCASSTTGVGEKLFFGSGTQLSVL.

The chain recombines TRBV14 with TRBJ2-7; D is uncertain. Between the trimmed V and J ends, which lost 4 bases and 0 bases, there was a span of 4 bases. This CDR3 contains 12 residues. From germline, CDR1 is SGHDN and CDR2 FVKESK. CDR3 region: CASSRLSYEQYF. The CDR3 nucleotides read TGTGCCAGCAGCCGACTCTCCTACGAGCAGTACTTC. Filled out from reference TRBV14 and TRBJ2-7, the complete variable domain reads EAGVTQFPSHSVIEKGQTVTLRCDPISGHDNLYWYRRVMGKEIKFLLHFVKESKQDESGMPNNRFLAERTGGTYSTLKVQPAELEDSGVYFCASSRLSYEQYFGPGTRLTVT.

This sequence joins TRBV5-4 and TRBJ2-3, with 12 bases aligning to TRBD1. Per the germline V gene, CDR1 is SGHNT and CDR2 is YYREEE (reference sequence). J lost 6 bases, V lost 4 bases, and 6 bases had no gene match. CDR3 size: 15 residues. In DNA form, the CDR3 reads TGTGCCAGCAGCAAGGGACAGGGGGCCCTGGATACGCAGTATTTT. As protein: CASSKGQGALDTQYF.

The CDR3 here is CASSIPGQVYGYTF. The DNA of the CDR3 is TGTGCCAGCAGCATTCCGGGACAGGTCTATGGCTACACCTTC. V usage is TRBV3-1 (or the pseudogene TRBV3-2) and J usage is TRBJ1-2, with TRBD1 matching 8 bases. Unmatched junction bases numbered 6, after V lost 5 bases and J lost 4 bases. Germline V gene sequence: CDR1 LGHDT, CDR2 YNNKEL (reference sequence). The CDR3 consists of 14 residues.

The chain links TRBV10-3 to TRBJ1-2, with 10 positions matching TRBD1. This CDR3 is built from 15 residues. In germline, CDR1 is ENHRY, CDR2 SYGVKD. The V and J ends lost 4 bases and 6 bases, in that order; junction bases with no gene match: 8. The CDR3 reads CAISGDRGGVDGYTF. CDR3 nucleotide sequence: TGTGCCATCAGTGGGGACAGGGGAGGAGTCGATGGCTACACCTTC.

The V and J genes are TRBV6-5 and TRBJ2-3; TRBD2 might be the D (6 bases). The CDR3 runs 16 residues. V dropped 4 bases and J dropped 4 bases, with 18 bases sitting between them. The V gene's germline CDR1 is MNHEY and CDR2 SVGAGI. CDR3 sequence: CASSSWSRGGADTQYF. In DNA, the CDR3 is TGTGCCAGCAGTTCCTGGTCAAGGGGAGGTGCAGATACGCAGTATTTT.

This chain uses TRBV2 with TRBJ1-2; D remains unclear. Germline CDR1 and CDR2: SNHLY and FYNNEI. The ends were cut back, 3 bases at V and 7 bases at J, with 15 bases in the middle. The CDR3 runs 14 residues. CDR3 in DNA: TGTGCCAGCAGTGACGGAGGGTCCCTCCCTGGCTACACCTTC. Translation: CASSDGGSLPGYTF.

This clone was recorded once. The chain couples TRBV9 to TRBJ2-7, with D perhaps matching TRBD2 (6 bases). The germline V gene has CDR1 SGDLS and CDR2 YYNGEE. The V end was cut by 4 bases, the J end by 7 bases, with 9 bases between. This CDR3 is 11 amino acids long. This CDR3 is CASSRDSEQYF. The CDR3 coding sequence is TGTGCCAGCAGCCGGGACTCTGAGCAGTACTTC. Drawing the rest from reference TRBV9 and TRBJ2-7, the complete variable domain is DSGVTQTPKHLITATGQRVTLRCSPRSGDLSVYWYQQSLDQGLQFLIQYYNGEERAKGNILERFSAQQFPDLHSELNLSSLELGDSALYFCASSRDSEQYFGPGTRLTVT.

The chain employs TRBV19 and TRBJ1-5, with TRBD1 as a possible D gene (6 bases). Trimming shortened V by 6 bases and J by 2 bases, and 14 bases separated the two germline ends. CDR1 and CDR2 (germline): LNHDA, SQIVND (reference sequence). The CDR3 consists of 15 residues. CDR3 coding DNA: TGTGCCAGTAGGGGTGACAGGCGGGGCAATCAGCCCCAGCATTTT. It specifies CASRGDRRGNQPQHF.

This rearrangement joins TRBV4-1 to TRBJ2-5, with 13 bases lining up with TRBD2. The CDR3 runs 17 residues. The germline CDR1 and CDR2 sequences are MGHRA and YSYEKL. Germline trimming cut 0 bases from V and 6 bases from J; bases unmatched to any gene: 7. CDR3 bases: TGCGCCAGCAGCCAAGAAGTCTCGGGACTAGCGGGGAAGACCCAGTACTTC. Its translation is CASSQEVSGLAGKTQYF.